These 8 T cell receptor beta chains came from one sample sequenced in a study of CD8 T cells in Susac syndrome. RNA totalling about 0.45 to 1 ug underwent reverse transcription with random hexamers. TCRdb redid the calling of the immunoSEQ multiplex PCR reads with MiXCR, one entry per CDR3 protein. The sample includes 120,000 to 150,000 distinct CDR3 sequences, 90% to 95% of them seen just once. Source material: CD4+ T cells from PBMCs. Source of these receptors: a human donor with multiple sclerosis.

The J gene is TRBJ2-3, the V gene TRBV24-1; D uncertain. CDR1 and CDR2 (germline): KGHDR, SFDVKD. The CDR3 length is 12 residues. Between the trimmed V and J ends, which lost 3 bases and 4 bases, there was a span of 4 bases. The CDR3 reads CATSDRSDTQYF. CDR3 bases: TGTGCCACCAGTGATCGGTCAGATACGCAGTATTTT.

As for this clonotype: Its ends do not fully match the called genes, so a read error is possible. The rearrangement links TRBV4-1 to TRBJ1-5; D is uncertain. The CDR3 covers 15 residues. Per the germline V gene, CDR1 is MGHRA and CDR2 is YSYEKL. The CDR3 is CASRQGKEGIQPQHF. DNA for the CDR3: TGCGCCAGCAGACAAGGCAAGGAAGGCATTCAGCCCCAGCATTTT.

CDR3 DNA: TGTGCCAGTAGTATAAGCCGGGGCCACGAGCAGTACTTC. Translated, it gives CASSISRGHEQYF. The chain is built from TRBV19 and TRBJ2-7; D may correspond to TRBD1 or TRBD2 (5 bases each). From germline, CDR1 is LNHDA and CDR2 SQIVND (reference sequence). V was shortened by 2 bases and J by 5 bases, with 10 bases between the two germline ends. The CDR3 spans 13 residues.

This clonotype was observed a single time. The chain employs TRBV5-1 and TRBJ2-1; 7 bases align to TRBD1. Germline V gene sequence: CDR1 SGHRS, CDR2 YFSETQ. The V gene end was trimmed by 3 bases and the J gene end by 9 bases; junction bases not matched to a gene: 6. The CDR3 is 13 residues long. This CDR3 is CASSSDRWGEQFF. The CDR3 bases are TGCGCCAGCAGCTCGGACAGGTGGGGTGAGCAGTTCTTC.

This chain links TRBV5-6 with TRBJ2-7; TRBD1 aligns across 7 bases. Germline values: CDR1 SGHDT, CDR2 YYEEEE. J lost 7 bases, V lost 5 bases, and 3 bases had no gene match. The CDR3 extends over 11 amino acids. CDR3 in DNA: TGTGCCAGCAGTTCCAGGGGGGAGCAGTACTTC. Protein: CASSSRGEQYF. Combining the CDR3 with reference TRBV5-6 and TRBJ2-7 gives the whole variable domain DAGVTQSPTHLIKTRGQQVTLRCSPKSGHDTVSWYQQALGQGPQFIFQYYEEEERQRGNFPDRFSGHQFPNYSSELNVNALLLGDSALYLCASSSRGEQYFGPGTRLTVT.

This chain connects TRBV27 to TRBJ2-3; D call uncertain. The CDR3 is 13 amino acids. The V gene lost 7 bases and the J gene lost 3 bases, with 11 bases spanning the gap. Germline CDR1 is MNHEY and CDR2 is SMNVEV (reference sequence). CDR3 coding DNA: TGTGCCAGCAAAACGCGTGGGACAGATACGCAGTATTTT. Amino acids: CASKTRGTDTQYF.

The chain carries TRBV4-1 and TRBJ2-7; D is unresolved. The V gene's germline CDR1 is MGHRA and CDR2 YSYEKL. Trimming took off 1 base at V and 0 bases at J, with 13 bases between the two ends. This CDR3 is built from 16 residues. CDR3 DNA: TGCGCCAGCAGCCAAGGGTTGCTAGAAAGCTCCTACGAGCAGTACTTC. It is translated as CASSQGLLESSYEQYF.

This clonotype was seen only once. The V and J genes are TRBV5-6 and TRBJ1-2, with D hard to call. Germline loops: CDR1 SGHDT, CDR2 YYEEEE. Trimming took off 0 bases at V and 7 bases at J, with 7 bases between the two ends. The CDR3 consists of 12 residues. CDR3 bases: TGTGCCAGCAGCTTGGTGACCGCTGGCTACACCTTC. This codes for CASSLVTAGYTF.